These 29 T cell receptor beta chains were all obtained from the same sample, sequenced in a study of cytomegalovirus exposure and HLA in healthy donors. Use of 60 Vbeta and 13 Jbeta primers characterized the PCR. The assay was immunoSEQ multiplex PCR, and TCRdb's table has in-frame clones only and misses some. Of roughly 120,000 clones listed, over 65% are singletons. Sequences were obtained from PBMCs. The receptors derive from a woman aged 40 to 55 in good health and CMV-seropositive.

The sample holds a few counts of this clone. J is TRBJ2-7 and V is TRBV27, with a possible D match to TRBD1 (6 bases). Trimming shortened V by 5 bases and J by 1 base, and 12 bases separated the two germline ends. CDR1 is MNHEY and CDR2 is SMNVEV in the germline V gene (reference sequence). This CDR3 has 14 residues. CDR3 amino acids: CASSLRDTSYEQYF. The CDR3 region has the DNA TGTGCCAGCAGTCTCCGGGACACATCCTACGAGCAGTACTTC.

This chain joins TRBV25-1 and TRBJ2-7; 9 nucleotides align to TRBD1. Germline CDR1 and CDR2: MGHDK and SYGVNS. This CDR3 has 15 amino acids. V trimming: 6 bases; J trimming: 1 base; junction bases outside the gene matches: 7. The CDR3 coding sequence is TGTGCCAGCAGGAGGGGACAGGGCAGATCCTACGAGCAGTACTTC. Translation gives CASRRGQGRSYEQYF.

CDR3 DNA sequence: TGTGCCAGCAGCTTGGGTTCGGTGAACACTGAAGCTTTCTTT. Its translation is CASSLGSVNTEAFF. V is TRBV5-6 and J is TRBJ1-1; no clear D gene. This CDR3 has 14 residues. The germline gives CDR1 SGHDT, CDR2 YYEEEE. V was clipped by 0 bases and J by 0 bases, with 6 bases between them.

The chain links TRBV5-6 to TRBJ2-7; 7 bases line up with TRBD1. The CDR3 runs to 13 residues. Germline values: CDR1 SGHDT, CDR2 YYEEEE. The ends lost 1 base at V and 3 bases at J; junction bases unmatched: 1. The CDR3 sequence: CASSLPGGYEQYF. In nucleotides, the CDR3 is TGTGCCAGCAGCTTGCCAGGGGGCTACGAGCAGTACTTC.

The sample holds a few counts of this clone. The chain is built from TRBV9 and TRBJ2-5; D is undetermined. This CDR3 is built from 16 residues. Germline assignment: CDR1 SGDLS and CDR2 YYNGEE. The V gene lost 4 bases and the J gene lost 5 bases, with 21 bases spanning the gap. Here the CDR3 DNA reads TGTGCCAGCAGCCCCACCCAGGTGGCCTTAGGTGAGACCCAGTACTTC. This codes for CASSPTQVALGETQYF.

The chain couples TRBV7-9 to TRBJ2-7; 10 nucleotides align to TRBD2. The CDR3 is 16 residues long. Germline V gene sequence: CDR1 SEHNR, CDR2 FQNEAQ (reference sequence). Trimming took 0 bases from V and 5 from J; bases not matched to a gene: 7. The CDR3: CASSLASPSGSHEQYF. The CDR3, as DNA: TGTGCCAGCAGCTTAGCGTCGCCTAGCGGGAGCCACGAGCAGTACTTC.

The chain carries TRBV5-4 and TRBJ2-1, with D unresolved. The CDR3 contains 12 residues. CDR1 is SGHNT, CDR2 YYREEE, per germline (reference sequence). V was shortened by 1 base and J by 5 bases, with 4 bases between the two germline ends. The CDR3: CASSLPNNEQFF. CDR3 nucleotide sequence: TGTGCCAGCAGCTTGCCTAACAATGAGCAGTTCTTC.

The CDR3 sequence: CASSQGLAGEETQYF. CDR3 DNA sequence: TGCGCCAGCAGCCAAGGACTAGCGGGGGAAGAGACCCAGTACTTC. The chain carries TRBV5-1 and TRBJ2-5, with 13 positions matching TRBD2. The CDR3 length is 15 residues. V shed 4 bases and J 3 bases; nucleotides not matched to a gene: 3. Germline V gene data show CDR1 as SGHRS and CDR2 as YFSETQ.

The V call is TRBV6-1, the J call TRBJ1-4; D might be TRBD1 (5 bases). Per germline, CDR1 MNHNS and CDR2 SASEGT. V was pared by 2 bases and J by 16 bases, with 17 bases between. CDR3 length equals 13 residues. This CDR3 reads CASSELAGQFWFF. The CDR3 coding sequence is TGTGCCAGCAGTGAACTTGCAGGGCAGTTTTGGTTTTTT.

V usage is TRBV30 and J usage is TRBJ2-5; 8 positions agree with TRBD2. This CDR3 has 16 amino acids. With V trimmed by 0 bases and J by 5 bases, 11 bases remained unmatched. Germline V gene sequence: CDR1 GTSNPN, CDR2 SVGIG (reference sequence). CDR3 residues: CAWSVRSGGFPETQYF. The CDR3 bases are TGTGCCTGGAGTGTTAGAAGCGGGGGATTCCCGGAGACCCAGTACTTC.

The chain carries TRBV30 and TRBJ1-1, with D possibly TRBD1 on 5 matching bases. Looked up from germline, CDR1 is GTSNPN and CDR2 is SVGIG (reference sequence). CDR3 length equals 13 residues. With 0 bases removed from V and 5 bases from J, the gap between germline ends came to 10 bases. CDR3 nucleotide sequence: TGTGCCTGGAGTGTATCCGGGGGGACTGAAGCTTTCTTT. This encodes CAWSVSGGTEAFF.

Written as DNA, the CDR3 is TGCGCCAACTACCCGTACGAGCAGTACTTC. It specifies CANYPYEQYF. The V and J genes are TRBV5-1 and TRBJ2-7; D is ambiguous. From germline, CDR1 is SGHRS and CDR2 YFSETQ. V was pared by 9 bases and J by 4 bases, with 8 bases between. The CDR3 spans 10 residues.

The V call is TRBV6-6, the J call TRBJ1-2; D may be TRBD1 (5 bases). The V gene's germline CDR1 is MNHNY and CDR2 SVGAGI (reference sequence). The CDR3 runs 15 residues. V was shortened by 4 bases and J by 4 bases, with 16 bases between the two germline ends. The CDR3: CASSSTRDSIYGYTF. The DNA of the CDR3 is TGTGCCAGCAGTTCGACCCGGGACTCGATCTATGGCTACACCTTC.

This chain uses TRBV15 with TRBJ2-5; D not resolved. The tail of the sequence fits TRBJ2-7 better, so the J call may be wrong. The CDR3 extends over 15 amino acids. CDR1 is LNHNV, CDR2 YYDKDF, per germline (reference sequence). The CDR3 loop reads CATSREGYSPYEQYF. DNA of the CDR3: TGTGCCACCAGCAGAGAAGGTTACAGCCCCTACGAGCAGTACTTC.

This sequence joins TRBV4-1 and TRBJ2-7; 10 bases map to TRBD1. V lost 1 base, J lost 5 bases, and 8 bases stayed unmatched. CDR3 length: 16 amino acids. Germline V gives CDR1 MGHRA, CDR2 YSYEKL. The CDR3 loop reads CASSQVRDRGRHEQYF. DNA of the CDR3: TGCGCCAGCAGCCAAGTCCGGGACAGGGGTCGGCACGAGCAGTACTTC.

The count of this clone is one. V gene TRBV7-8 combines with J gene TRBJ1-3, with D perhaps TRBD1 (5 bases). Germline CDR1 SGHVS, CDR2 FQNEAQ. CDR3 size: 15 residues. Trimming stripped 5 bases from V and 0 bases from J, with 11 bases between. The CDR3 DNA reads TGTGCCAGCAGCGCGGGACCGAACTCTGGAAACACCATATATTTT. Translating it yields CASSAGPNSGNTIYF.

J is TRBJ2-3 and V is TRBV4-3; D call uncertain. Trimming cost V 4 bases and J 7 bases, with 12 bases left between them. CDR3 length: 13 amino acids. The germline V gene has CDR1 LGHNA and CDR2 YSLEER. CDR3 sequence: CASSPPAMNTQYF. CDR3 nucleotide sequence: TGCGCCAGCAGCCCACCTGCGATGAATACGCAGTATTTT.

The J gene is TRBJ1-5, the V gene TRBV2; a possible D gene is TRBD1 (5 bases). CDR3 length: 14 residues. The germline V and J ends were trimmed by 2 bases and 3 bases, with 8 bases remaining between them. Germline-derived CDR1 and CDR2 are SNHLY and FYNNEI. CDR3 DNA: TGTGCCAGCAGTGAAATACAGGTCAATCAGCCCCAGCATTTT. Amino acids: CASSEIQVNQPQHF. Full variable domain (missing parts from reference TRBV2 and TRBJ1-5): EPEVTQTPSHQVTQMGQEVILRCVPISNHLYFYWYRQILGQKVEFLVSFYNNEISEKSEIFDDQFSVERPDGSNFTLKIRSTKLEDSAMYFCASSEIQVNQPQHFGDGTRLSIL.

The chain uses TRBV7-3 and TRBJ1-1; TRBD1 agrees at 7 bases. CDR1 SGHTA and CDR2 FQGTGA come from the germline V gene. The V segment lost 1 base and the J segment 6 bases; nucleotides outside the gene matches: 8. CDR3 length: 15 amino acids. The CDR3 coding sequence is TGTGCCAGCAGCTTAAGAGGGGGCGAGTACGCTGAAGCTTTCTTT. It translates to CASSLRGGEYAEAFF.

V is TRBV6-5 and J is TRBJ1-1, with D perhaps matching TRBD1 (6 bases). The V end was cut by 0 bases, the J end by 0 bases, with 8 bases between. Germline lookup yields CDR1 MNHEY and CDR2 SVGAGI. The CDR3 is 15 amino acids. CDR3 DNA sequence: TGTGCCAGCAGTTACTCTCAGGGGATGAACACTGAAGCTTTCTTT. Protein product: CASSYSQGMNTEAFF.

This sequence joins TRBV2 and TRBJ1-1; 10 nucleotides match TRBD1. Unmatched junction bases numbered 8, after V lost 6 bases and J lost 4 bases. The CDR3 spans 15 residues. Germline loops: CDR1 SNHLY, CDR2 FYNNEI. CDR3 in amino acids: CASRVTGGGSTEAFF. The CDR3 DNA sequence: TGTGCCAGCAGAGTGACAGGGGGCGGGAGCACTGAAGCTTTCTTT. Full variable domain (missing parts from reference TRBV2 and TRBJ1-1): EPEVTQTPSHQVTQMGQEVILRCVPISNHLYFYWYRQILGQKVEFLVSFYNNEISEKSEIFDDQFSVERPDGSNFTLKIRSTKLEDSAMYFCASRVTGGGSTEAFFGQGTRLTVV.

The genes are TRBV4-3 and TRBJ2-2; D may be TRBD1 (6 bases). V was cut by 2 bases and J by 5 bases, with 9 bases left in between. CDR3 length: 14 residues. Germline CDR1 and CDR2: LGHNA and YSLEER. Here the CDR3 DNA reads TGCGCCAGCAGCCAACACAGGGAGACCGGGGAGCTGTTTTTT. Translating it yields CASSQHRETGELFF.

This chain links TRBV6-5 with TRBJ2-5; 7 bases line up with TRBD2. The tail of the sequence fits TRBJ2-7 better, so the J call may be wrong. The CDR3 loop spans 15 amino acids. Germline V lookup: CDR1 MNHEY, CDR2 SVGAGI. CDR3 residues: CASSRTSPDPYEQYF. The CDR3 nucleotides are TGTGCCAGCAGCCGGACTAGTCCGGACCCCTACGAGCAGTACTTC.

This chain joins TRBV6-6 and TRBJ1-1; 7 nucleotides line up with TRBD1. Per germline, CDR1 MNHNY and CDR2 SVGAGI (reference sequence). The CDR3 runs to 14 residues. Trimming cost V 7 bases and J 4 bases; bases outside gene matches: 9. The chain's CDR3 is CASKRGGIGTEAFF. CDR3 coding DNA: TGTGCCAGCAAAAGAGGGGGCATCGGCACTGAAGCTTTCTTT.

The chain is built from TRBV7-9 and TRBJ1-2; TRBD1 might be the D (6 bases). Trimming pared 2 bases from V and 8 bases from J, leaving 18 bases between. CDR3 length equals 15 residues. Germline assignment: CDR1 SEHNR and CDR2 FQNEAQ (reference sequence). The CDR3 protein is CASSLRGAEGKGYTF. Here the CDR3 DNA reads TGTGCCAGCAGCTTACGGGGGGCCGAGGGGAAGGGCTACACCTTC.

The gene calls are TRBV19 and TRBJ2-3; possible D gene TRBD1, 5 bases. The CDR3 is 14 residues long. Germline CDR1 reads LNHDA; CDR2 reads SQIVND (reference sequence). Trimming stripped 7 bases from V and 2 bases from J, with 13 bases between. CDR3 in amino acids: CASNAAGYTDTQYF. CDR3 bases: TGTGCCAGTAATGCGGCAGGGTACACAGATACGCAGTATTTT.

The chain combines TRBV29-1 with TRBJ2-1, with a weak D call TRBD1 (6 bases). Germline CDR1 reads SQVTM; CDR2 reads ANQGSEA. V was clipped by 0 bases and J by 1 base, with 13 bases between them. The CDR3 contains 16 residues. In DNA, the CDR3 is TGCAGCGTTGAAGATCCGGGACAAGCTTCCTACAATGAGCAGTTCTTC. This sequence encodes CSVEDPGQASYNEQFF.

V gene TRBV5-1 combines with J gene TRBJ2-3; 7 bases are shared with TRBD2. The germline gives CDR1 SGHRS, CDR2 YFSETQ. This CDR3 contains 15 residues. Unmatched junction bases numbered 4, after V lost 1 base and J lost 2 bases. The CDR3 DNA sequence: TGCGCCAGCAGCTTGATGGGGGGGTCCACAGATACGCAGTATTTT. Translated, it gives CASSLMGGSTDTQYF.

The rearrangement joins TRBV10-1 to TRBJ1-1; D is ambiguous. In germline, CDR1 is WNHNN, CDR2 SYGVQD (reference sequence). The length of the CDR3 is 13 residues. Trimming pared 9 bases from V and 0 bases from J, leaving 11 bases between. CDR3 protein: CASKQTMNTEAFF. As DNA, the CDR3 is TGCGCCAGTAAACAGACTATGAACACTGAAGCTTTCTTT.